A selection of T cell receptor beta chains follows, all from one sample in a study of T cell repertoires in cytomegalovirus infection. TCRdb fed the reads into MiXCR, producing one record per CDR3 protein. Among some 100,000 distinct CDR3 sequences listed, more than 20% were seen once. The sequenced sample consisted of CD8+ T cells from PBMCs. Source of these receptors: a human donor in good health (CMV status not recorded). Some clones in this sample may be carry-over from other donors' samples. The CDR3 runs from the conserved cysteine through the conserved F or W. D genes are given only for firm matches. Size is omitted from some rows. Given values are once, few, many or a class for expanded clones.

j_call	clone_size	v_call	d_call	cdr3_aa	cdr3_nt
TRBJ2-5	few	TRBV2	TRBD2	CASSAGGGSQETQYF	TGTGCCAGCAGTGCAGGTGGCGGGAGCCAAGAGACCCAGTACTTC
TRBJ1-1	many	TRBV7-6	-	CASTIGRNTEAFF	TGTGCCAGCACCATAGGTAGGAACACTGAAGCTTTCTTT
TRBJ2-1	-	TRBV28	-	CASLRVPTNEQFF	TGTGCCAGCCTCAGGGTTCCCACCAATGAGCAGTTCTTC
TRBJ2-1	-	TRBV20-1	-	CSASRDNEQFF	TGCAGTGCTTCCCGCGACAATGAGCAGTTCTTC
TRBJ2-1	many	TRBV7-4	TRBD1	CASSIEGQGQNEQFF	TGTGCCAGCAGCATAGAGGGACAGGGGCAAAATGAGCAGTTCTTC
TRBJ2-5	few	TRBV28	TRBD2	CASSSGLAGGDQETQYF	TGTGCCAGCAGTTCCGGACTAGCGGGAGGGGACCAAGAGACCCAGTACTTC
TRBJ2-3	many	TRBV7-9	-	CASSLDLSEDTQYF	TGTGCCAGCAGCTTAGATCTTAGCGAGGATACGCAGTATTTT
TRBJ2-7	-	TRBV19	-	CASSIFLGDSYEQYF	TGTGCCAGTAGTATCTTTCTGGGAGATTCCTACGAGCAGTACTTC
TRBJ1-2	few	TRBV20-1	-	CSAEGVGYTF	TGCAGTGCCGAGGGGGTTGGCTACACCTTC
TRBJ2-7	many	TRBV7-2	-	CASSPQSSYEQYF	TGTGCCAGCAGCCCTCAGAGCTCCTACGAGCAGTACTTC
TRBJ1-2	-	TRBV27	TRBD1	CASSPGGVNYGYTF	TGTGCCAGCAGTCCAGGGGGGGTTAACTATGGCTACACCTTC
TRBJ1-4	-	TRBV5-6	-	CASSPRDSPEKLFF	TGTGCCAGCAGCCCCAGAGACAGCCCTGAAAAACTGTTTTTT
TRBJ2-7	many	TRBV3-1	-	CASSQAVGGRSYEQYF	TGTGCCAGCAGCCAGGCCGTCGGTGGGCGATCCTACGAGCAGTACTTC
TRBJ2-5	-	TRBV7-9	-	CASSLDPLASKETQYF	TGTGCCAGCAGCTTGGACCCTCTAGCGTCGAAAGAGACCCAGTACTTC
TRBJ2-7	few	TRBV15	TRBD1	CATSRLGQDGLYEQYF	TGTGCCACCAGCAGACTGGGACAGGATGGGCTCTACGAGCAGTACTTC
TRBJ2-7	-	TRBV13	-	CASSRFPYEQYF	TGTGCCAGCAGCCGTTTCCCCTACGAGCAGTACTTC
TRBJ1-1	-	TRBV19	-	CASSTPAGVSMNTEAFF	TGTGCCAGTAGTACGCCTGCGGGGGTGAGCATGAACACTGAAGCTTTCTTT
TRBJ2-1	many	TRBV10-3	-	CAISESEGRNEQFF	TGTGCCATCAGTGAGTCTGAGGGGAGGAATGAGCAGTTCTTC
TRBJ2-7	many	TRBV7-2	-	CASSPWMGEYEQYF	TGTGCCAGCAGCCCCTGGATGGGGGAATACGAGCAGTACTTC
TRBJ2-1	many	TRBV15	-	CATSRVRQSEQFF	TGTGCCACCAGCAGAGTTAGGCAGTCTGAGCAGTTCTTC
TRBJ1-2	many	TRBV28	-	CASSNSGAGGYTF	TGTGCCAGCAGTAACTCGGGGGCTGGAGGCTACACCTTC
TRBJ2-7	few	TRBV29-1	-	CSVGRDSSYEQYF	TGCAGCGTTGGGAGAGACAGCTCCTACGAGCAGTACTTC
TRBJ1-1	-	TRBV7-8	-	CASSSSGSLNSEAFF	TGTGCCAGCAGCTCCTCGGGCTCCCTGAATTCTGAAGCTTTCTTT
TRBJ2-1	few	TRBV12-3/TRBV12-4	-	CASGLPSGALNNEQFF	TGTGCCAGCGGATTACCATCGGGGGCCCTGAACAATGAGCAGTTCTTC
TRBJ2-3	-	TRBV29-1	TRBD2	CSVPGLATDTQYF	TGCAGCGTTCCCGGACTAGCCACAGATACGCAGTATTTT
TRBJ2-1	-	TRBV20-1	-	CSARGPVEQFF	TGCAGTGCTAGAGGACCGGTGGAGCAGTTCTTC
TRBJ2-1	many	TRBV7-2	TRBD2	CASSQNPGLAGGQQFF	TGTGCCAGCAGCCAGAACCCGGGACTAGCGGGAGGTCAGCAGTTCTTC
TRBJ1-2	-	TRBV7-6	-	CASSASGTRREGYTF	TGTGCCAGCAGCGCGAGCGGGACGCGCAGAGAGGGCTACACCTTC
TRBJ2-7	-	TRBV20-1	TRBD2	CSARAGTSGIYEQYF	TGCAGTGCTAGAGCCGGGACTAGCGGGATCTACGAGCAGTACTTC
TRBJ2-1	-	TRBV4-1	-	CASSQDQGPRREQFF	TGCGCCAGCAGCCAAGACCAGGGGCCCAGGCGCGAGCAGTTCTTC
TRBJ1-2	many	TRBV7-9	-	CASSLSAGVDYGYTF	TGTGCCAGCAGCTTGTCGGCAGGGGTGGACTATGGCTACACCTTC
TRBJ1-5	once	TRBV19	-	CASSRDNNQPQHF	TGTGCCAGTAGTAGGGACAACAATCAGCCCCAGCATTTT
TRBJ2-1	-	TRBV19	-	CASSMGLDNEQFF	TGTGCCAGTAGTATGGGACTCGACAATGAGCAGTTCTTC
TRBJ2-1	-	TRBV20-1	TRBD1	CSAKPGQQIYNEQFF	TGCAGTGCAAAGCCGGGACAGCAAATATACAATGAGCAGTTCTTC
TRBJ2-1	many	TRBV12-5	-	CASGRKQGLEQFF	TGTGCTAGTGGTCGCAAACAGGGTCTTGAGCAGTTCTTC
TRBJ2-3	many	TRBV28	-	CASSLLPFGTDTQYF	TGTGCCAGCAGTTTATTACCATTCGGGACAGATACGCAGTATTTT
TRBJ1-2	few	TRBV3-1	-	CATPQGFTSYGYTF	TGTGCCACCCCCCAGGGCTTTACGAGCTATGGCTACACCTTC
TRBJ2-1	-	TRBV12-5	-	CASGLVAGGEQFF	TGTGCTAGTGGTTTGGTAGCGGGTGGTGAGCAGTTCTTC
TRBJ2-3	-	TRBV29-1	TRBD1	CSAGTGMHTQYF	TGCAGCGCGGGGACAGGGATGCATACGCAGTATTTT
TRBJ2-1	-	TRBV15	-	CATSTGALTTDEQFF	TGTGCCACCAGCACCGGGGCTCTCACGACCGATGAGCAGTTCTTC
TRBJ1-1	few	TRBV10-3	TRBD1	CAIRNPQGATNTEAFF	TGTGCCATCAGGAACCCCCAGGGGGCTACGAACACTGAAGCTTTCTTT
TRBJ2-1	-	TRBV4-1	-	CASSQYLLTGGSSYNEQFF	TGCGCCAGCAGCCAATATCTTCTCACTGGTGGAAGCTCCTACAATGAGCAGTTCTTC
TRBJ2-3	-	TRBV4-3	TRBD2	CASSQDVTSGPTDTQYF	TGCGCCAGCAGCCAAGATGTGACTAGCGGGCCCACAGATACGCAGTATTTT
TRBJ2-3	-	TRBV20-1	TRBD1	CSASAGGDTQYF	TGCAGTGCTAGTGCAGGGGGCGATACGCAGTATTTT
TRBJ1-1	-	TRBV19	TRBD1	CASSVGTGDSNTEAFF	TGTGCCAGTAGTGTTGGGACAGGGGATTCAAACACTGAAGCTTTCTTT
TRBJ2-7	-	TRBV5-1	TRBD1	CASSTSGTGGHEQYF	TGCGCCAGCAGCACATCCGGGACAGGGGGCCACGAGCAGTACTTC
TRBJ2-7	many	TRBV20-1	-	CSASQEGAGPSYEQYF	TGCAGTGCTAGTCAGGAGGGGGCGGGCCCTTCCTACGAGCAGTACTTC
TRBJ2-3	many	TRBV6-1	TRBD2	CASSSGIAGVTDTQYF	TGTGCCAGCAGTTCCGGGATAGCGGGGGTCACAGATACGCAGTATTTT
TRBJ1-5	-	TRBV28	-	CASSLRGEGGNQPQHF	TGTGCCAGCAGTTTACGAGGGGAAGGGGGCAATCAGCCCCAGCATTTT
TRBJ1-1	-	TRBV27	TRBD1	CASSQGTGVWGTEAFF	TGTGCCAGCAGCCAGGGGACAGGGGTATGGGGCACTGAAGCTTTCTTT
TRBJ2-7	many	TRBV7-6	-	CASSSTGGEQYF	TGTGCCAGCAGCTCCACAGGCGGGGAGCAGTACTTC
TRBJ1-2	few	TRBV14	-	CASSQANSGHRGGYTF	TGTGCCAGCAGCCAAGCGAATTCAGGGCACAGAGGGGGCTACACCTTC
TRBJ1-5	-	TRBV27	-	CASSQGYSNQPQHF	TGTGCCAGCAGCCAGGGTTATAGCAATCAGCCCCAGCATTTT
TRBJ1-2	-	TRBV7-2	-	CASSLVGQSSYGYTF	TGTGCCAGCAGCTTAGTCGGACAGTCGAGCTATGGCTACACCTTC
TRBJ2-7	many	TRBV7-8	TRBD2	CASSLEFSGGLTYEQYF	TGTGCCAGCAGCTTAGAGTTCAGCGGGGGGCTTACCTACGAGCAGTACTTC
TRBJ1-5	few	TRBV12-5	-	CASGPQAGADQPQHF	TGTGCTAGTGGTCCCCAAGCAGGGGCCGATCAGCCCCAGCATTTT
TRBJ2-7	many	TRBV27	TRBD1	CASSPGGSFREQYF	TGTGCCAGCAGCCCAGGGGGCAGCTTTAGAGAGCAGTACTTC
TRBJ1-5	-	TRBV28	-	CASSFPDWDRAQHF	TGTGCCAGCAGTTTTCCCGACTGGGATCGGGCCCAGCATTTT
TRBJ1-1	-	TRBV30	-	CAWSLQGEAFF	TGTGCCTGGAGTCTACAGGGCGAAGCTTTCTTT